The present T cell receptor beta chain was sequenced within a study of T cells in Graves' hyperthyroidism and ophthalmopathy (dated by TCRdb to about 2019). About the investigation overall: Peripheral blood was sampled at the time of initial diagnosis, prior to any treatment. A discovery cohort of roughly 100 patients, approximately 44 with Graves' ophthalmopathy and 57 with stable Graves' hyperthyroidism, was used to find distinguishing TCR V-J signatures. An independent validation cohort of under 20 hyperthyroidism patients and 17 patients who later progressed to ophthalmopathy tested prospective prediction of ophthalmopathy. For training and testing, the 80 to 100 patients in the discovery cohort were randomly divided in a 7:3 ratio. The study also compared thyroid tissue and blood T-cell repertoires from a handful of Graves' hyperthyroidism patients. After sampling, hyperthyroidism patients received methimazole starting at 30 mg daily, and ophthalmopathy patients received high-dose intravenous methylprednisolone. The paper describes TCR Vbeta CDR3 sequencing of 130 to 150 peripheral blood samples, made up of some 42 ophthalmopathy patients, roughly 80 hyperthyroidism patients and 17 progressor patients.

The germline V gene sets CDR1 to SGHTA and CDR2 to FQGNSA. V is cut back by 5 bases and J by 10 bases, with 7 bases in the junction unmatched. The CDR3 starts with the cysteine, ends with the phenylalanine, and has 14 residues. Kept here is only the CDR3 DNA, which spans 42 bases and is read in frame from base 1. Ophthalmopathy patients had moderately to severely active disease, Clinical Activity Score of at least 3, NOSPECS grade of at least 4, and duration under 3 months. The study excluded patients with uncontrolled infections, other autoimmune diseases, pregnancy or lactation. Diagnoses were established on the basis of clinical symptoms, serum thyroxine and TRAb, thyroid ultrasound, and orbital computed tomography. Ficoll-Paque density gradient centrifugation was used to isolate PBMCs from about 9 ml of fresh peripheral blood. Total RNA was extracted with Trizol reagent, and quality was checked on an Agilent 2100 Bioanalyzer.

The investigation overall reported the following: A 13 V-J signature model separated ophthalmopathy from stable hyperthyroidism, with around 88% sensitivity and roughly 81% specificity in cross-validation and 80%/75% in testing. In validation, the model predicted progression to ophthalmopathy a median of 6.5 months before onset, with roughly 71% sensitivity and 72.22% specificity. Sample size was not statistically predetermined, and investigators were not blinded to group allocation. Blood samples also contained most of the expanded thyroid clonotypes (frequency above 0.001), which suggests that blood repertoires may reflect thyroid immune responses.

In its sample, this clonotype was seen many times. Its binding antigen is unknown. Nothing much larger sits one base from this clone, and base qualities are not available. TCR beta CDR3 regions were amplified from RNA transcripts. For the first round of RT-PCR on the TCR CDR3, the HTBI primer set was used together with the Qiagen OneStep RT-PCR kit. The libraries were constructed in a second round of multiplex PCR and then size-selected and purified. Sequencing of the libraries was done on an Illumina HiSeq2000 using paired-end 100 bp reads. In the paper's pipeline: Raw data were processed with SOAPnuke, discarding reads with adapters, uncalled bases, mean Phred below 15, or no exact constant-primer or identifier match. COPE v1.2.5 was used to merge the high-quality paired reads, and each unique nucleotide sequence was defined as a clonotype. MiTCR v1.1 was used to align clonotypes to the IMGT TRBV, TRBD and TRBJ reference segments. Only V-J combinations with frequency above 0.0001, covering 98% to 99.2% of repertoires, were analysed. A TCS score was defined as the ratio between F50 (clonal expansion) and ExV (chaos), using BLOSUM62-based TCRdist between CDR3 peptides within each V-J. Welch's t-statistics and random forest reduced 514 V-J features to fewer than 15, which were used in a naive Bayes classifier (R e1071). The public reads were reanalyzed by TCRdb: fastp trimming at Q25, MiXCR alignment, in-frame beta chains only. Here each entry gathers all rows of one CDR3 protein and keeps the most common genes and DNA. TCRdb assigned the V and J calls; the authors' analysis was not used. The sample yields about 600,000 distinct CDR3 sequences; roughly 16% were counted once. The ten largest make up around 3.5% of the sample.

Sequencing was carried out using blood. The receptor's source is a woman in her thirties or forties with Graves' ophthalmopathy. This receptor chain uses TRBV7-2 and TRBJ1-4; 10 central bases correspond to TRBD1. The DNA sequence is TGTGCCAGCAGCAGGGACAGGGGCGACGGAAAACTGTTTTTT. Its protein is CASSRDRGDGKLFF.